The 5 T cell receptor beta chains in this list originate from one sample, sequenced in a study of blood T cells in healthy people across ages. With a J-beta primer mix and a sample-barcoded 5' primer, a second PCR ran about 7 to 11 cycles. TCRdb independently ran MiXCR on the 5' RACE reads; one entry per CDR3 protein. The data show 1.5 million to 2 million distinct CDR3 sequences, with about 39% seen just once and roughly 24% held by the top ten. Sequencing was done on a sample of blood. The source is a human donor in good health.

The chain joins TRBV9 to TRBJ2-1; 12 nucleotides agree with TRBD2. V lost 2 bases to trimming and J lost 4 bases; unmatched junction nucleotides: 10. The length of the CDR3 is 18 residues. Looked up from germline, CDR1 is SGDLS and CDR2 is YYNGEE. CDR3 sequence (DNA): TGTGCCAGCAGCGTTGGGGCTAGCGGGGGGGCAGGGTACAATGAGCAGTTCTTC. Translated, it gives CASSVGASGGAGYNEQFF.

The J gene is TRBJ2-1, the V gene TRBV7-3; D uncertain. V lost 0 bases and J 9 bases, leaving 9 bases between the germline ends. The CDR3 loop spans 13 amino acids. Germline assignment: CDR1 SGHTA and CDR2 FQGTGA. The CDR3 DNA sequence: TGTGCCAGCAGCTTAACCCGGGTGGGTGAGCAGTTCTTC. This gives the protein CASSLTRVGEQFF. Using reference TRBV7-3 and TRBJ2-1 for the parts outside the CDR3, the full variable domain is GAGVSQTPSNKVTEKGKYVELRCDPISGHTALYWYRQSLGQGPEFLIYFQGTGAADDSGLPNDRFFAVRPEGSVSTLKIQRTERGDSAVYLCASSLTRVGEQFFGPGTRLTVL.

V gene TRBV9 combines with J gene TRBJ2-1; 10 bases agree with TRBD2. The CDR3 spans 17 residues. In germline, CDR1 is SGDLS, CDR2 YYNGEE. V was clipped by 4 bases and J by 0 bases; unmatched bases: 7. This chain's CDR3 is CASSHYSGGDSYNEQFF. The CDR3 DNA reads as TGTGCCAGCAGCCATTACAGCGGGGGGGACTCCTACAATGAGCAGTTCTTC.

This clonotype was detected a few times. The chain combines TRBV13 with TRBJ2-5; no clear D. In germline, CDR1 is PRHDT, CDR2 FYEKMQ (reference sequence). Trimming cost V 5 bases and J 2 bases, with 12 bases left between them. The CDR3 extends over 14 amino acids. This CDR3 reads CASSKSGVQETQYF. CDR3 sequence (DNA): TGTGCCAGCAGCAAGTCGGGCGTTCAAGAGACCCAGTACTTC.

This clonotype was seen a handful of times. The gene calls are TRBV29-1 and TRBJ2-5; 7 positions match TRBD1. V gave up 3 bases and J gave up 2 bases; unmatched junction bases: 6. The CDR3 is 14 amino acids. Germline CDR1 SQVTM, CDR2 ANQGSEA. The CDR3 bases are TGCAGCGTTGATGATCGACAGGGTCAAGAGACCCAGTACTTC. Protein product: CSVDDRQGQETQYF.